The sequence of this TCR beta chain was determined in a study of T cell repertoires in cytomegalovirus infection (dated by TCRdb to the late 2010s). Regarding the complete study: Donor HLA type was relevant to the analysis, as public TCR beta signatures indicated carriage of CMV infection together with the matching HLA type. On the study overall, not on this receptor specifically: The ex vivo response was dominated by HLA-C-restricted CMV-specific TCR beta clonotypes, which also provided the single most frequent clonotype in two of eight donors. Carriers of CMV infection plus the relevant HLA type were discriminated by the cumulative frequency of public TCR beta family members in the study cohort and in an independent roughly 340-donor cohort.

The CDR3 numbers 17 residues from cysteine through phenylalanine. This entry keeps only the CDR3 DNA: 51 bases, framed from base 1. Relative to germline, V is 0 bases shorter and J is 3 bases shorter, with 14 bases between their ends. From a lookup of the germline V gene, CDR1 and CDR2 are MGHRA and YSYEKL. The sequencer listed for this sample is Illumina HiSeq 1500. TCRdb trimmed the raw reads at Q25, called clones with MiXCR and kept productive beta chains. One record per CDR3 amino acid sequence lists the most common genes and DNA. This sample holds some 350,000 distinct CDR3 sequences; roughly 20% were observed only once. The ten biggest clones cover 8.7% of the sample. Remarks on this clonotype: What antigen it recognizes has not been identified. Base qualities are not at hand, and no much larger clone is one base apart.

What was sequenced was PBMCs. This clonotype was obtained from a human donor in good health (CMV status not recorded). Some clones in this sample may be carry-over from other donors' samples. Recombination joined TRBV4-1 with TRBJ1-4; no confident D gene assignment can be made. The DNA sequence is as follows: TGCGCCAGCAGCCAAGAATCCCTCCTAAGCCCTAATGAAAAACTGTTTTTT. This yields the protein CASSQESLLSPNEKLFF.